Described below is a single T cell receptor (beta chain) sequence and its context. In germline, CDR1 is SGHDN, CDR2 FVKESK. The CDR3 is 13 residues long. Trimming took 2 bases from V and 6 from J, leaving 10 bases between them. This entry comes from a study of technical replicates of blood from several donors. Assay: immunoSEQ multiplex PCR; the TCRdb copy retains only in-frame clones and omits some. The sample carries tens of thousands of clones, approximately 86% recorded once. The J gene is TRBJ1-1, the V gene TRBV14; D perhaps matches TRBD1 (6 bases). Material for sequencing was PBMCs. This clonotype originated in a human donor in good health. Some clones in this sample may be carry-over from other donors' samples. CDR3 in amino acids: CASSQQQGSEAFF. The CDR3, as DNA: TGTGCCAGCAGCCAACAACAGGGTTCTGAAGCTTTCTTT.